Listed below are T cell receptor beta chains from one sample, sequenced in a study of cytomegalovirus exposure and HLA in healthy donors. The assay was immunoSEQ multiplex PCR, and TCRdb's table has in-frame clones only and misses some. Of 150,000 to 200,000 clones listed, 80% were seen once; the top ten hold roughly 5%. Sequencing was carried out using PBMCs. The receptor set was obtained from a man in his forties in good health and CMV-seronegative. Each CDR3 is given with its conserved first and last residue. Fields, in order: CDR3 protein, CDR3 length, V gene.

CASSSGREGPYNEQFF,16,TRBV5-4
CASSPGVEQFF,11,TRBV9
CASSLVSGWQYGEAFF,16,TRBV7-2
CASSPRGTGGKETQYF,16,TRBV18
CASSLLADNEQFF,13,TRBV5-1
CASSFPSTDTQYF,13,TRBV7-9
CASTSDLVGGSTDTQYF,17,TRBV5-4
CASSLGLGTSGRGNTGELFF,20,TRBV11-3
CASSPTQGGTEAFF,14,TRBV4-3
CASSVGPGYEQYF,13,TRBV9
CASSYPRPQGSHEQYF,16,TRBV6-5
CASSLAGQGVETQYF,15,TRBV7-2
CASSQHGSGLNNEQFF,16,TRBV4-3
CASSPPSYEQYF,12,TRBV6-5
CASSGREGAGNTIYF,15,TRBV28
CASSPVQGLSTEAFF,15,TRBV5-1
CASSFGQDYGYTF,13,TRBV7-2
CASSGPRQGYYGYTF,15,TRBV2
CASSRTGAYEQYF,13,TRBV19
CAISGKGQAAYEQYF,15,TRBV10-3
CASSLWTGPFSYNSPLHF,18,TRBV27
CASSLRAGGQSTDTQYF,17,TRBV5-4
CASSSAAAGKNEQFF,15,TRBV7-8
CASSLIARTGVTYNSPLHF,19,TRBV11-2
CASFSGGAYNEQFF,14,TRBV5-1
CASSLEGEGDTEAFF,15,TRBV5-6
CASSLGQFDFYNEQFF,16,TRBV5-1
CASSPGGLGETQYF,14,TRBV5-1
CASRPRREAYEQYF,14,TRBV6-5
CATGLAGGLETQYF,14,TRBV15
CASSPRAGGSQAQYF,15,TRBV7-2
CSVGGYTEAFF,11,TRBV29-1
CASSGRDRGNYEQFF,15,TRBV6-1
CSVDSGVSYNEQFF,14,TRBV29-1
CASSLGQGPYEQYF,14,TRBV5-1
CASSLDRVRTGGFGEAFF,18,TRBV7-2
CASSNLGDTQYF,12,TRBV19
CASSYGGVSGANVLTF,16,TRBV6-6
CSATAGTSSTDTQYF,15,TRBV29-1
CASSVEEWNTEAFF,14,TRBV9
CASSLELAGGPNGELFF,17,TRBV13
CASSPYGGHTGELFF,15,TRBV5-4
CATSRERTSGPYEQYF,16,TRBV15
CASSSGHIQNTEAFF,15,TRBV7-9
CASTVDRTYGYTF,13,TRBV6-1
CASRVTSQNDEQYF,14,TRBV5-1
CASSRFYGATEAFF,14,TRBV7-3
CASRPGREPEAFF,13,TRBV6-6
CASSRGTSGKWSGELFF,17,TRBV5-6
CASAAVSGANVLTF,14,TRBV6-1
CASSFNLAGYTGELFF,16,TRBV7-2
CASSVGSGKLFF,12,TRBV18
CASSLWGTANTEAFF,15,TRBV7-2
CASSPEGEDTQYF,13,TRBV5-6
CASSYRGNTEAFF,13,TRBV11-3
CASSPDRGEYEQYF,14,TRBV7-8
CASSQLAGGRSGNTIYF,17,TRBV4-1
CASQSGPYSGNTIYF,15,TRBV19
CASSSGITKNIQYF,14,TRBV7-2